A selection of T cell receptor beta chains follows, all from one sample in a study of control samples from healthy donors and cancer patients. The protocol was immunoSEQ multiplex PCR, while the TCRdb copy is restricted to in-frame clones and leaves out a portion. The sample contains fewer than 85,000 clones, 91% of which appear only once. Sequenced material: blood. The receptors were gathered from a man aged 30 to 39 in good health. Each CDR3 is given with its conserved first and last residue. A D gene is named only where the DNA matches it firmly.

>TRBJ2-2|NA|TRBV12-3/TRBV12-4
TGTGCCAGCAGTTTGAGGCACGGGGAGCTGTTTTTT
CASSLRHGELFF
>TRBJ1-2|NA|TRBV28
TGTGCCAGCGTGCAGGGAGGGGCTTCTGGCTACACCTTC
CASVQGGASGYTF
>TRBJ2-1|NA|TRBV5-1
TGCGCCAGCAGCTTGGTTTTCGGGAGTAACAATGAGCAGTTCTTC
CASSLVFGSNNEQFF
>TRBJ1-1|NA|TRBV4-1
TGCGCCAGCAGCCATTCCGGGACGAACACTGAAGCTTTCTTT
CASSHSGTNTEAFF
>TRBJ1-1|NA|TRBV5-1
TGCGCCAGCAGCCCGGGACGGGACTGGCCTGAAGCTTTCTTT
CASSPGRDWPEAFF
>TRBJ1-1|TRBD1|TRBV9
TGTGCCAGCAGCGTAGGGGACAGGGGGGTCACTGAAGCTTTCTTT
CASSVGDRGVTEAFF
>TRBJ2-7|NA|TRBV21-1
TGTGCCAGCAGCCGGCCTCCTCGTAAGTACTTC
CASSRPPRKYF
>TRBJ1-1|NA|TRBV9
TGTGCCAGCAGCGTATCGGCCGGGCGTGAAGCTTTCTTT
CASSVSAGREAFF
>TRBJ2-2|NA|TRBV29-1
TGCAGCGTTGAAGTGGGCAGGGGGGGACTGTTTTTT
CSVEVGRGGLFF
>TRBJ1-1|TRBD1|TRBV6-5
TGTGCCAGCAGTCAATGGACAGGGGTGAACACTGAAGCTTTCTTT
CASSQWTGVNTEAFF
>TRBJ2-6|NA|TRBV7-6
TGTGCCAGCAGCCCCGGACAGTCTGGGGCCAACGTCCTGACTTTC
CASSPGQSGANVLTF
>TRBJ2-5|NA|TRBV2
TGTGCCAGCAGTGGGGTTGGCTGGGACCTCCAAGAGACCCAGTACTTC
CASSGVGWDLQETQYF
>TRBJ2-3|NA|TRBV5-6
TGTGCCAGCAGCAAGGAACGAGATACGCAGTATTTT
CASSKERDTQYF
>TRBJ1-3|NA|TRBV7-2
TGTGCCAGCAGCCACGACAGGACCTCTGGAAACACCATATATTTT
CASSHDRTSGNTIYF
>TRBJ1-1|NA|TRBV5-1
TGCGCCAGCAGCTCCGGGACATCGAACACTGAAGCTTTCTTT
CASSSGTSNTEAFF
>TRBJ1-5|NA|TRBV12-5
TGTGCTAGTGGCCAAGGACCAGGGGATCAGCCCCAGCATTTT
CASGQGPGDQPQHF
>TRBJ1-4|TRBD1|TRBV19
TGTGCCAGTAGTATAGAAGGGACAGGGAGTCAAAGACGAAAACTGTTTTTT
CASSIEGTGSQRRKLFF
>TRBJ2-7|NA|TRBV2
TGTGCCAGCAAATGGACAAGTAGCTACGAGCAGTACTTC
CASKWTSSYEQYF